This note documents a single T cell receptor beta chain sequence. The data originate from a study of shared clonotypes between healthy human individuals. The V end was cut by 7 bases, the J end by 2 bases, with 9 bases between. Germline assignment: CDR1 SNHLY and CDR2 FYNNEI. The CDR3 sequence is 13 residues long. Repertoires were generated with immunoSEQ multiplex PCR, while TCRdb's copy carries only in-frame clones and drops some. Seen here are around 2.5 million clones, 93% observed once, and the top ten hold around 0.37%. The chain links TRBV2 to TRBJ1-5; weak D call: TRBD1 (5 bases). This clonotype originated in a man in his late teens or twenties in good health. Some clones in this sample may be carry-over from other donors' samples. The sequenced material came from naive CD4+ T cells from PBMCs. The subset was: CD45RA+ positively selected. The CDR3 loop is CASNRRGNQPQHF. Here the CDR3 DNA reads TGTGCCAGCAACAGGCGTGGCAATCAGCCCCAGCATTTT.